Given below is one T cell receptor (beta chain) in context. CD8+ and CD4+ blood T cells underwent TCR beta sequencing. The multiple sclerosis controls consisted of treatment-naive patients with relapsing-remitting disease, either stable or active. TEMRA cells were FACS-enriched and CD8+ and CD4+ T cells negatively isolated. Random-hexamer reverse transcription was applied to roughly 0.5 to 1 ug RNA. The CDR3 of TCR beta was amplified by immunoSEQ multiplex PCR across 54 Vbeta and 13 Jbeta. TCRdb called the immunoSEQ multiplex PCR reads again in MiXCR, with one record for every CDR3 protein. The data hold about 280,000 distinct CDR3 sequences, with roughly 84% observed a single time. The data were obtained in a study of CD8 T cells in Susac syndrome. The CDR3 covers 16 residues. With 4 bases clipped from V and 5 bases from J, the junction kept 12 bases outside the gene matches.

The chain recombines TRBV12-3 or TRBV12-4 with TRBJ2-5, with 8 bases that match TRBD1. The receptor comes from a human donor with multiple sclerosis. The material sequenced was CD8+ T cells from PBMCs. The CDR3 loop is CASSSAPGQGLETQYF. DNA for the CDR3: TGTGCCAGCAGTTCCGCCCCCGGACAGGGCTTGGAGACCCAGTACTTC.